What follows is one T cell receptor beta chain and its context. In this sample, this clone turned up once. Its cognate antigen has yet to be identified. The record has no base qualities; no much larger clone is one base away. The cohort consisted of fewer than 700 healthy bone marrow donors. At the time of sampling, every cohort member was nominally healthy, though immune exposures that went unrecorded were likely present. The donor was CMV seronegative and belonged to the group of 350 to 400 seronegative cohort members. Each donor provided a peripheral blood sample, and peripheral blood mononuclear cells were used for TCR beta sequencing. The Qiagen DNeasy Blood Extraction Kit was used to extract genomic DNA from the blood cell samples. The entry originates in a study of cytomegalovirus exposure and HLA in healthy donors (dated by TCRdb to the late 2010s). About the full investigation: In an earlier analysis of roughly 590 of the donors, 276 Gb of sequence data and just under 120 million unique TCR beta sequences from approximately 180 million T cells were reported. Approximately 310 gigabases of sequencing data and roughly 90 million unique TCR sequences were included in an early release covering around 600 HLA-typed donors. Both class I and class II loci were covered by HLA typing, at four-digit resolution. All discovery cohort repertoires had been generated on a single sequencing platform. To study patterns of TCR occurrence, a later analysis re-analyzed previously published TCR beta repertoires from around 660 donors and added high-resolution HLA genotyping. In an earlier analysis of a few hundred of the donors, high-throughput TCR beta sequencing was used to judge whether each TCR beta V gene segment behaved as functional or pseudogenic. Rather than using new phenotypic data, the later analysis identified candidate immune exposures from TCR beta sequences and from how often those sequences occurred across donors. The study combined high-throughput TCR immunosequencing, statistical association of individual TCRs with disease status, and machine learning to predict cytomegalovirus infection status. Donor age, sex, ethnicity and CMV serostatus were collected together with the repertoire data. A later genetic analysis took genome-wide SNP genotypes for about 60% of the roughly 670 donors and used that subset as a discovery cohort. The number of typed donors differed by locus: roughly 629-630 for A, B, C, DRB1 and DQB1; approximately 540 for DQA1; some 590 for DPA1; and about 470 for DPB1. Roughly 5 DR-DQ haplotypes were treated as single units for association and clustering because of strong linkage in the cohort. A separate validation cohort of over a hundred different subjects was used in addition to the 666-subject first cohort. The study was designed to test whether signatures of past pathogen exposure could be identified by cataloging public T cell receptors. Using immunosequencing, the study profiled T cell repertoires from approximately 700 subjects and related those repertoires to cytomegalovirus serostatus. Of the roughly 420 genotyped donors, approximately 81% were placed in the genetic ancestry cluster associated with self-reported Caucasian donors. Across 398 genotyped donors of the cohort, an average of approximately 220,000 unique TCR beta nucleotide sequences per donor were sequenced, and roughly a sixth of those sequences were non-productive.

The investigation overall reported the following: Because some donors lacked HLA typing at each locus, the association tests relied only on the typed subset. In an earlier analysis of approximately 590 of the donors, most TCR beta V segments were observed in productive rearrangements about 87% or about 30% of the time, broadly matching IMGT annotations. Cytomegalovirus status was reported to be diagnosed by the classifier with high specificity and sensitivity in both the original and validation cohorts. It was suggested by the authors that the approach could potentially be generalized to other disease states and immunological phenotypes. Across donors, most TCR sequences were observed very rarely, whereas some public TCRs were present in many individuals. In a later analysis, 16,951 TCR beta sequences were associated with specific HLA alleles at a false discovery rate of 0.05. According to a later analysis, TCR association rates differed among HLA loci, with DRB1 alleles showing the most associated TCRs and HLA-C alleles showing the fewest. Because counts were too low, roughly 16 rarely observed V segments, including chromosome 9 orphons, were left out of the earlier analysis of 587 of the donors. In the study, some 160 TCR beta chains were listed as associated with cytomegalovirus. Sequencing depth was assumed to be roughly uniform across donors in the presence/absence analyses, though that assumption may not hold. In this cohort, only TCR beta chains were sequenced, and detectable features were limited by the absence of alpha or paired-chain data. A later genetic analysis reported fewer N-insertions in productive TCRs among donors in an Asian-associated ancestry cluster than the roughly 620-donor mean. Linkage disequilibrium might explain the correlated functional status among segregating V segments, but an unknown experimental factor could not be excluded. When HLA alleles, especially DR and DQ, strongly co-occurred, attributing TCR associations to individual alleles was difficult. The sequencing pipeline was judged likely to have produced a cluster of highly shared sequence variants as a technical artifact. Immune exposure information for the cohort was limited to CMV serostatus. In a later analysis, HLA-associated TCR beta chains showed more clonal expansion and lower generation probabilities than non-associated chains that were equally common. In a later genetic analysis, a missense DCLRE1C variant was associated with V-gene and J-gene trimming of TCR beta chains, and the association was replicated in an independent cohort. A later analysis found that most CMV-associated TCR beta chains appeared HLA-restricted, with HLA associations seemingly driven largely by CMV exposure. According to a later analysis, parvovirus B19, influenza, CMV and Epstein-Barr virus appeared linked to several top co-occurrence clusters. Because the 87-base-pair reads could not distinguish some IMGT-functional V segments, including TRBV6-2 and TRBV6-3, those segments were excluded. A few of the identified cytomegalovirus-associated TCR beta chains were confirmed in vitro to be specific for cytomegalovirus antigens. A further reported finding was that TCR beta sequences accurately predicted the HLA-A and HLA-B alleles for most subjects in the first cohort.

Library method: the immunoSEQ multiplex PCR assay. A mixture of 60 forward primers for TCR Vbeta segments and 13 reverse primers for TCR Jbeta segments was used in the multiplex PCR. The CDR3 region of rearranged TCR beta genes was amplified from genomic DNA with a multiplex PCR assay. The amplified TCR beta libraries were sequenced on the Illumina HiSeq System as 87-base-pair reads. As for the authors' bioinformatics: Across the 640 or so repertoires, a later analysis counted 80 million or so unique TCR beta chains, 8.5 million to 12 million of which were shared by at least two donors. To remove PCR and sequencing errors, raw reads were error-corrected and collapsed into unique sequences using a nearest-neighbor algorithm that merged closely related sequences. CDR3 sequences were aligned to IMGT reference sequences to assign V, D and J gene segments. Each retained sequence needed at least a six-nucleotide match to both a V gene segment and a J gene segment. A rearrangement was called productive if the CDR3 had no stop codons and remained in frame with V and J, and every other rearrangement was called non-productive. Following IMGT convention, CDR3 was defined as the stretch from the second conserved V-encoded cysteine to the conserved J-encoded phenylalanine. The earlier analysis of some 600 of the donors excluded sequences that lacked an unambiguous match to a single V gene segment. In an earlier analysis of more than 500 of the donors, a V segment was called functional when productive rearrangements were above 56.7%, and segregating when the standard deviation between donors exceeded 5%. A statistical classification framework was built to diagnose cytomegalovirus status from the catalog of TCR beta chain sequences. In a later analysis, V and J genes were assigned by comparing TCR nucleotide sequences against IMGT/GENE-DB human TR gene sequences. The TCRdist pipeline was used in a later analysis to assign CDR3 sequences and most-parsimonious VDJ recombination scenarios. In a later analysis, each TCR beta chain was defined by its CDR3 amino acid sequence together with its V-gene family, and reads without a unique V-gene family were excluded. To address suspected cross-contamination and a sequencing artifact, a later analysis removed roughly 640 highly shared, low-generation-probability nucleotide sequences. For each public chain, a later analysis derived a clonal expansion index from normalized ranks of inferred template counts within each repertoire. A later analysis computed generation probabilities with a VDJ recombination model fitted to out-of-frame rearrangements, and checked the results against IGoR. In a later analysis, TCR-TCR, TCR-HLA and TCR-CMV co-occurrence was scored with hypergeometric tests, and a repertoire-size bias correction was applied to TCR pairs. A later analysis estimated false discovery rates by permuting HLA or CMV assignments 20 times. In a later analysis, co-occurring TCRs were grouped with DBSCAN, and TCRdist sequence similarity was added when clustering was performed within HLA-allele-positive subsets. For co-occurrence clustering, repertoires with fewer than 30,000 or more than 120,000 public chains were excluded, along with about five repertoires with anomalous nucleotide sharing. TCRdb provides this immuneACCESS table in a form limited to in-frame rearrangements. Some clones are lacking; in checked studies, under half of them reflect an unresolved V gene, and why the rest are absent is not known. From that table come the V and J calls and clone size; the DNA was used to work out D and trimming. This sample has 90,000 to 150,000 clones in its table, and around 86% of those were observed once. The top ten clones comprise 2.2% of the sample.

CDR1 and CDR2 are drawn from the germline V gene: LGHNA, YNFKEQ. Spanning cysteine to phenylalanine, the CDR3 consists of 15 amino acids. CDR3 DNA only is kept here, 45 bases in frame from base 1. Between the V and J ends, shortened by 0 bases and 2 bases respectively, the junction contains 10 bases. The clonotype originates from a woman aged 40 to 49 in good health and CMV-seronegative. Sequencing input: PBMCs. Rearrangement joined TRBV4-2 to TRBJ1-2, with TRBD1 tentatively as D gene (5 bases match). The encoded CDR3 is CASSQDPQGNYGYTF. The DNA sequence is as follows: TGTGCCAGCAGCCAAGATCCCCAGGGCAACTATGGCTACACCTTC.